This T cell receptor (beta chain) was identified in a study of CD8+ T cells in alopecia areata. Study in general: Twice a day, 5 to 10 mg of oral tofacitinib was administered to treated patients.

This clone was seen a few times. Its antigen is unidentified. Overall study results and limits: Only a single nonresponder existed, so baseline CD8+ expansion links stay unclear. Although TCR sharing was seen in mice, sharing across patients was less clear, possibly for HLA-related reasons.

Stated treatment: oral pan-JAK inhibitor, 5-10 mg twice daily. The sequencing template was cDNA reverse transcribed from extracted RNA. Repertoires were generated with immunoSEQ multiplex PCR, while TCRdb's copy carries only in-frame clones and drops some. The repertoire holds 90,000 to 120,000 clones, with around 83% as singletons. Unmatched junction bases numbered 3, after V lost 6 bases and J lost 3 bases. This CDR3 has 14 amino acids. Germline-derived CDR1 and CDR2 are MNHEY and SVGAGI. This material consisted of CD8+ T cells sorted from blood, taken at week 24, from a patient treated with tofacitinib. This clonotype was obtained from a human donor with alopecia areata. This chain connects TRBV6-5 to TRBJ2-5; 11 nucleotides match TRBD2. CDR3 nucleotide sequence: TGTGCCAGCAGCATACTAGCGGGGGAAGAGACCCAGTACTTC. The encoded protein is CASSILAGEETQYF.